The TCR beta chain described here comes from a study of beta chain features in type 1 diabetes (dated by TCRdb to 2016 to 2019). For the study in its entirety: Patients and healthy donors did not differ in mean age, gender distribution, total cell number or subset yield. A total of 107,917,701 sorted cells were examined across all samples, and a strong correlation was observed between cell number per subset and RNA yield. In the study, TCRB repertoires of sorted circulating CD4+ T cell subsets from recently diagnosed type 1 diabetes patients were compared with those of matched healthy donors. Regulatory and stem cell-like memory subsets were obtained from only 8 patients and about 8 healthy donors, while naive and central memory subsets were obtained from all 30 or so donors.

In the case of this clone: Its antigen is not yet known. Nothing much larger sits one base from this clone, and base qualities are not available.

Study-wide findings and limitations: Sequencing cDNA rather than genomic DNA could over-represent highly expressing activated cells, although activation and CD3 levels did not differ between groups. Type 1 diabetes patients showed a moderate but significant shortening of TCRB CDR3 length in all four CD4+ subsets. Because small numbers of individuals were included in the HLA sub-analyses, any influence of HLA type on TCRB rearrangement was left unresolved. PCR might favor shorter templates, but patient and control samples were amplified and corrected together, so any skew would affect both groups equally. At VDJ recombination sites, type 1 diabetes patients had fewer insertions and more deleted nucleotides, which implies abnormalities in thymic rearrangement. The naive, central memory and regulatory TCRB repertoires appeared to resemble one another more closely among patients than among healthy donors.

The High Capacity cDNA Reverse Transcription Kit was used to reverse transcribe all of the isolated RNA, meaning that expressed TCRB transcripts were what got sequenced. Deep immunoSEQ sequencing was performed on naive, central memory and regulatory T cell samples, with an average of about 4 million total reads per sample. Sorted cells were lysed in RLT buffer and RNA was extracted with DNase-treated RNeasy Micro or Mini kits, depending on cell number. To prevent cross-contamination, every cell subset was processed on its own, while patient and healthy donor samples were processed together. TCRB sequences were amplified from cDNA with the immunoSEQ multiplex PCR, producing 87-bp fragments spanning the CDR3 region. The amplicons were sequenced using the Illumina HiSeq platform. From the authors' description of their analysis: Synthetic template baselines were used to correct PCR bias computationally, reads within Hamming distance 2 were collapsed together, and singletons that could not be merged were discarded. Reads were aligned against IMGT so that V, D and J genes, CDR3 length and insertions or deletions at six rearrangement sites could be assigned. Within each subset, clonotype counts were normalized to the number of sorted cells before true diversity and Gini coefficients were calculated with the tcR R package. The overlap coefficient, calculated on TCRB nucleotide sequences, was used to measure repertoire sharing. This immuneACCESS table, as held by TCRdb, lists in-frame sequences with V and J called but not all clones. Of the missing ones, under half trace to an unresolved V gene in checked studies; the others have no known cause. The V and J calls and clone size were taken over from that table, and D and trimming were inferred from the DNA. The sample has roughly 130,000 clones on record, over 15% of them singletons. 2% to 2.5% of the sample goes to the ten largest clones.

Each donor gave one peripheral blood draw, averaging approximately 0.12 L, which was collected into heparinised tubes. A BD FACSAria II was used to sort naive, central memory, regulatory and stem cell-like memory CD4+ T cells with a panel that included CD45RO, CCR7, CD25, CD127, CD95 and CD27. Purity was above 98% for every sorted population. PBMCs were isolated right away by Lymphoprep density gradient centrifugation and were stained directly, without culture. So that batch effects would be minimized, each experiment stained and sorted samples in pairs, pairing one healthy donor with one patient. V lost 5 bases and J lost 10 bases, and the count of bases not matched to a germline gene is 5. CDR1 and CDR2, per the germline V gene (reference sequence), are SSHAT and FNYEAQ. The CDR3, cysteine through phenylalanine, is 13 amino acids long. Just the 39-base CDR3 DNA is kept, in frame starting at base 1.

The chain links TRBV7-7 with TRBJ2-1; 10 junctional bases match TRBD1. The source of this sequence is a man in his thirties or forties with type 1 diabetes. Sequenced: central memory CD4+ T cells from blood. The DNA sequence reads TGTGCCAGCAGCCCAAGACAGGGGGCAGAGCAGTTCTTC. Translated, it reads CASSPRQGAEQFF.